Following are 5 T cell receptor beta chains from one sample sequenced in a study of T-cell memory formation after mild COVID-19. MiXCR, run by TCRdb on the 5' RACE reads, gives a single entry per CDR3 protein. The table lists around 34,000 distinct CDR3 sequences, roughly 7.5% of them singletons. The sample was PBMCs or a T cell subset sorted from them (not recorded which). These receptors originate from a man aged 18-30 years who had mild COVID-19 (a few samples of this study predate the infection). Cell type and time point are not known.

This chain connects TRBV10-3 to TRBJ2-3; 12 nucleotides match TRBD1. This CDR3 contains 16 residues. V gave up 6 bases and J gave up 4 bases; unmatched junction bases: 8. In germline, CDR1 is ENHRY, CDR2 SYGVKD. The DNA for the CDR3 is TGTGCCATCAGCCTTACCGGGACAGGGGGCGCAGATACGCAGTATTTT. This sequence encodes CAISLTGTGGADTQYF.

This clonotype appeared a few times. The chain joins TRBV25-1 to TRBJ1-3; 7 positions agree with TRBD1. Germline V lookup: CDR1 MGHDK, CDR2 SYGVNS. V was pared by 6 bases and J by 0 bases, with 8 bases of the junction left unmatched. CDR3 length: 16 residues. The CDR3 is CASRRDRTPSGNTIYF. Written as DNA, the CDR3 is TGTGCCAGCAGGAGGGACAGAACCCCCTCTGGAAACACCATATATTTT.

This clonotype was counted many times. The chain carries TRBV6-2 or TRBV6-3 and TRBJ2-5, with 12 bases identical to TRBD2. This CDR3 is 16 amino acids long. Germline V gene sequence: CDR1 MNHEY, CDR2 SVGEGT. With 6 bases clipped from V and 7 bases from J, the junction kept 12 bases outside the gene matches. In nucleotides, the CDR3 is TGTGCCAGCAGCTCCCCACTAGCGGGGGGCAAGCCGACCCAGTACTTC. This gives the protein CASSSPLAGGKPTQYF.

The table lists this clonotype with many counts. J is TRBJ1-1 and V is TRBV5-1; maybe TRBD1 (5 bases). CDR1 SGHRS and CDR2 YFSETQ come from the germline V gene. The V and J ends lost 4 bases and 3 bases respectively, with 16 bases between them. This CDR3 has 15 residues. CDR3 coding DNA: TGCGCCAGCAGCCGGGAGCAGGGAGGATACACTGAAGCTTTCTTT. Protein product: CASSREQGGYTEAFF.

In this sample, this clonotype turned up many times. This chain joins TRBV7-9 and TRBJ2-7, with TRBD1 as a possible D gene (6 bases). The CDR3 contains 16 residues. Germline V gene data show CDR1 as SEHNR and CDR2 as FQNEAQ (reference sequence). V lost 3 bases, J lost 0 bases, and 15 bases lay in between. CDR3 DNA: TGTGCCAGCAGCTTTTCCACGGGACATCGCTCCTACGAGCAGTACGTC. Protein sequence: CASSFSTGHRSYEQYV.